These 28 T cell receptor beta chains were all obtained from the same sample, sequenced in a study of a mutant IDH1 vaccine in newly diagnosed glioma. These receptors are not linked to any known antigen. Repertoires were generated with immunoSEQ multiplex PCR, while TCRdb's copy carries only in-frame clones and drops some. The sample has about 60,000 clones, 80% to 90% seen once. This sample's time point: week 23, last vaccination. Alongside topical imiquimod, each dose of vaccine comprised 300 ug of mutant IDH1 20-mer peptide. The sequencing used PBMCs, collected from a glioma patient whose treatment included an IDH1 peptide vaccine. These receptors all stem from a man aged 35 to 55 with glioma.

The chain carries TRBV7-2 and TRBJ2-3; D unclear. V gave up 4 bases and J gave up 1 base, with 15 bases separating them. This CDR3 has 16 amino acids. Germline V gene data show CDR1 as SGHTA and CDR2 as FQGNSA. CDR3 loop: CASSSILPVGTDTQYF. The CDR3 DNA reads as TGTGCCAGCAGCTCTATTCTCCCCGTGGGCACAGATACGCAGTATTTT. Complete variable domain (other parts from reference TRBV7-2 and TRBJ2-3): GAGVSQSPSNKVTEKGKDVELRCDPISGHTALYWYRQSLGQGLEFLIYFQGNSAPDKSGLPSDRFSAERTGGSVSTLTIQRTQQEDSAVYLCASSSILPVGTDTQYFGPGTRLTVL.

V and J are TRBV10-3 and TRBJ2-7; 8 nucleotides line up with TRBD2. V trimming: 8 bases; J trimming: 7 bases; junction bases outside the gene matches: 13. Germline V gene lookup returns CDR1 ENHRY and CDR2 SYGVKD. The CDR3 covers 14 residues. The CDR3 bases are TGTGCCATCCGAGGGGAGCGGGAGTCTCAAGAGCAGTACTTC. Encoded protein: CAIRGERESQEQYF.

V and J are TRBV13 and TRBJ2-1, with D perhaps matching TRBD2 (5 bases). Trimming shortened V by 4 bases and J by 0 bases, and 7 bases separated the two germline ends. The CDR3 runs to 14 residues. Germline V gene lookup returns CDR1 PRHDT and CDR2 FYEKMQ (reference sequence). The CDR3: CASSSRASYNEQFF. In DNA form, the CDR3 reads TGTGCCAGCAGCTCGCGGGCCTCCTACAATGAGCAGTTCTTC.

By sample fraction, this clone is medium-sized. This sequence joins TRBV19 and TRBJ1-2; D may be TRBD1 (6 bases). Trimming shortened V by 9 bases and J by 4 bases, and 21 bases separated the two germline ends. This CDR3 has 15 residues. CDR1 and CDR2 from the germline V gene are LNHDA and SQIVND (reference sequence). The CDR3 DNA is TGTGCCAGCAAGGACAGCCCTCCCTCCCTCTATGGCTACACCTTC. Translating it yields CASKDSPPSLYGYTF.

The CDR3 bases are TGTGCCAGCAGCGCATCCGGCGGATCCACCTTC. Its protein is CASSASGGSTF. The chain has TRBV28 and TRBJ1-2, with D hard to call. Germline lookup yields CDR1 MDHEN and CDR2 SYDVKM. Deletions cut 6 bases from V and 13 bases from J, with 15 bases between. This CDR3 is built from 11 residues.

The V gene is TRBV4-2, the J gene TRBJ2-2; D not resolved. This CDR3 region has 12 residues. Looked up from germline, CDR1 is LGHNA and CDR2 is YNFKEQ. The V end lost 5 bases, the J end lost 6 bases, and 7 bases lay between the germline ends. CDR3 loop: CASSSNAGELFF. CDR3 coding DNA: TGTGCCAGCAGCTCAAATGCCGGGGAGCTGTTTTTT.

The J gene is TRBJ2-5, the V gene TRBV5-1; D ambiguous. Germline V CDR1 and CDR2: SGHRS, YFSETQ. This CDR3 contains 15 residues. Trimming pared 0 bases from V and 5 bases from J, leaving 14 bases between. As DNA, the CDR3 is TGCGCCAGCAGCTTGGTTGGCAGCCCTTTGGAGACCCAGTACTTC. Protein sequence: CASSLVGSPLETQYF.

The chain employs TRBV10-3 and TRBJ1-1; D unclear. The germline V gene has CDR1 ENHRY and CDR2 SYGVKD. Trimming took off 6 bases at V and 3 bases at J, with 8 bases between the two ends. The CDR3 is 12 residues long. The CDR3 bases are TGTGCCATCAGGCGGGAAGACACTGAAGCTTTCTTT. This encodes CAIRREDTEAFF.

The genes are TRBV5-1 and TRBJ1-3, with 7 bases fitting TRBD1. Germline CDR1 is SGHRS and CDR2 is YFSETQ. The J segment lost 1 base and the V segment lost 4 bases, leaving 23 bases of the junction unmatched. The CDR3 extends over 21 amino acids. CDR3 coding DNA: TGCGCCAGCAGCCCTAATCGCCTAACAGGGGAGTACGCTCTTTCTGGAAACACCATATATTTT. This translates into CASSPNRLTGEYALSGNTIYF.

The rearrangement links TRBV9 to TRBJ1-1; tentatively, D is TRBD1 (6 bases). This CDR3 spans 15 amino acids. Germline V gives CDR1 SGDLS, CDR2 YYNGEE. V lost 0 bases and J 1 base, leaving 10 bases between the germline ends. CDR3: CASSVATGQNTEAFF. The CDR3 coding sequence is TGTGCCAGCAGCGTAGCGACAGGTCAGAACACTGAAGCTTTCTTT.

The chain combines TRBV7-9 with TRBJ2-1; the D gene is possibly TRBD2 (6 bases). Germline-derived CDR1 and CDR2 are SEHNR and FQNEAQ (reference sequence). The CDR3 loop spans 14 amino acids. V was shortened by 5 bases and J by 8 bases, with 16 bases between the two germline ends. In DNA form, the CDR3 reads TGTGCCAGCAGCCCTAGCGTTTTGTTCGATGAGCAGTTCTTC. Its translation: CASSPSVLFDEQFF.

V usage is TRBV2 and J usage is TRBJ2-2, with D unresolved. The CDR3 length is 13 residues. Per the germline V gene, CDR1 is SNHLY and CDR2 is FYNNEI. V lost 7 bases and J 4 bases, leaving 10 bases between the germline ends. The CDR3 loop is CASKARPTGELFF. CDR3 nucleotides: TGTGCCAGCAAGGCCAGGCCCACCGGGGAGCTGTTTTTT. The full variable domain, its missing parts supplied by reference TRBV2 and TRBJ2-2, is EPEVTQTPSHQVTQMGQEVILRCVPISNHLYFYWYRQILGQKVEFLVSFYNNEISEKSEIFDDQFSVERPDGSNFTLKIRSTKLEDSAMYFCASKARPTGELFFGEGSRLTVL.

The rearrangement uses TRBV7-3 and TRBJ1-1; 10 positions match TRBD1. V shed 5 bases, J shed 6 bases, and the junction held 12 bases outside the gene matches. The CDR3 extends over 16 amino acids. The germline V gene has CDR1 SGHTA and CDR2 FQGTGA. The CDR3 region is CASSLVPLGQGAEAFF. The CDR3 region has the DNA TGTGCCAGCAGCCTTGTCCCCCTTGGACAGGGGGCTGAAGCTTTCTTT.

This sequence joins TRBV7-2 and TRBJ1-2, with D uncertain. The CDR3 covers 14 residues. CDR1 is SGHTA, CDR2 FQGNSA, per germline. Trimming left V 3 bases short and J 2 bases short, with 10 bases between. The CDR3 DNA reads as TGTGCCAGCAGCTTTGGCCCCGAGAACTATGGCTACACCTTC. Protein: CASSFGPENYGYTF.

J is TRBJ2-2 and V is TRBV10-3; no clear D gene. The germline V and J ends were trimmed by 2 bases and 7 bases, with 5 bases remaining between them. Germline-derived CDR1 and CDR2 are ENHRY and SYGVKD. This CDR3 has 12 amino acids. The CDR3 DNA sequence: TGTGCCATCAGTGAGATTGTCGGGGAGCTGTTTTTT. As protein: CAISEIVGELFF.

The chain combines TRBV11-2 with TRBJ2-7, with D uncertain. Germline values: CDR1 SGHAT, CDR2 FQNNGV. There are 14 residues in the CDR3. V dropped 7 bases and J dropped 3 bases, with 16 bases sitting between them. The CDR3 DNA reads as TGTGCCAGCACCCCCCGTTGGAGCAGCTACGAGCAGTACTTC. Translated: CASTPRWSSYEQYF.

This clone was counted a few times. The chain couples TRBV7-2 to TRBJ2-7; D is uncertain. Trimming removed 1 base from V and 5 bases from J, with 9 bases in between. The CDR3 consists of 13 residues. Germline assignment: CDR1 SGHTA and CDR2 FQGNSA. Here the CDR3 DNA reads TGTGCCAGCAGCTTAGTTCCTTTGGACGAGCAGTACTTC. Its protein is CASSLVPLDEQYF.

This clone has just a few counts. A read error may account for a junction end that differs from germline. This sequence joins TRBV7-7 and TRBJ2-7, with 11 positions matching TRBD1. CDR3 length equals 15 residues. CDR1 SSHAT and CDR2 FNYEAQ come from the germline V gene (reference sequence). CDR3 nucleotide sequence: TGTGCTAGCAGTTCCGGGACAGGGGGTCGGGACGAGCAGTACTTC. Its translation: CASSSGTGGRDEQYF.

This chain links TRBV5-4 with TRBJ2-3, with D unclear. Germline CDR1 and CDR2: SGHNT and YYREEE (reference sequence). Trimming left V 2 bases short and J 1 base short, with 8 bases between. The CDR3 is 14 residues long. The CDR3 protein is CASSLLVGTDTQYF. The CDR3 DNA sequence: TGTGCCAGCAGCTTATTAGTGGGCACAGATACGCAGTATTTT.

The chain couples TRBV6-1 to TRBJ2-7, with 9 positions matching TRBD1. The junction had 8 bases not matched to a gene; V was cut back by 8 bases and J by 3 bases. CDR1 and CDR2 (germline): MNHNS, SASEGT. The CDR3 sequence is 14 residues long. This CDR3 is CASYGTGKNYEQYF. The CDR3 DNA reads as TGTGCCAGCTACGGGACAGGGAAAAACTACGAGCAGTACTTC.

V and J are TRBV5-1 and TRBJ2-3; D may be TRBD1 (5 bases). Trimming pared 0 bases from V and 4 bases from J, leaving 9 bases between. The CDR3 totals 14 residues. Germline V CDR1 and CDR2: SGHRS, YFSETQ. CDR3 protein: CASSLGQYADTQYF. In DNA form, the CDR3 reads TGCGCCAGCAGCTTGGGACAGTATGCAGATACGCAGTATTTT.

V is TRBV5-1 and J is TRBJ2-7, with D perhaps TRBD2 (5 bases). This CDR3 comprises 14 residues. Per the germline V gene, CDR1 is SGHRS and CDR2 is YFSETQ. Trimming took off 1 base at V and 10 bases at J, with 18 bases between the two ends. The CDR3 coding sequence is TGCGCCAGCAGCTTGTACTCTAGAAGCGGAGCTCAGTACTTC. It codes for CASSLYSRSGAQYF.

V is TRBV28 and J is TRBJ1-5; D possibly corresponds to TRBD1 (5 bases). Trimming stripped 5 bases from V and 0 bases from J, with 17 bases between. The CDR3 extends over 17 amino acids. The germline CDR1 and CDR2 sequences are MDHEN and SYDVKM. The CDR3 region is CASSNRDGLYSNQPQHF. The CDR3 coding sequence is TGTGCCAGCAGTAACCGGGACGGCCTCTATAGCAATCAGCCCCAGCATTTT.

This chain links TRBV6-1 with TRBJ2-5; a possible D gene is TRBD2 (5 bases). The V gene's germline CDR1 is MNHNS and CDR2 SASEGT. V lost 5 bases and J 5 bases, leaving 18 bases between the germline ends. CDR3 length: 15 residues. This CDR3 reads CASSLTNTRVETQYF. For the CDR3, the DNA is TGTGCCAGCAGTTTGACTAACACCCGGGTTGAGACCCAGTACTTC.

V gene TRBV28 combines with J gene TRBJ2-7; 7 positions agree with TRBD1. The ends lost 7 bases at V and 2 bases at J; junction bases unmatched: 8. The length of the CDR3 is 14 residues. Germline V lookup: CDR1 MDHEN, CDR2 SYDVKM. This CDR3 is CASTATGLTYEQYF. The CDR3 DNA follows: TGTGCCAGCACCGCGACAGGGCTAACCTACGAGCAGTACTTC.

The chain combines TRBV18 with TRBJ1-4, with D unresolved. Trimming shortened V by 3 bases and J by 3 bases, and 14 bases separated the two germline ends. Germline V lookup: CDR1 KGHSH, CDR2 LQKENI. The CDR3 sequence is 16 residues long. CDR3 in DNA: TGTGCCAGCTCACCGATAAGACGGTCTGCTAATGAAAAACTGTTTTTT. Amino acids: CASSPIRRSANEKLFF.

The chain uses TRBV29-1 and TRBJ2-7; 7 bases align to TRBD2. Germline CDR1 is SQVTM and CDR2 is ANQGSEA. J gave up 2 bases and V 2 bases, and 3 bases lay outside the gene matches. CDR3 size: 13 residues. CDR3 nucleotide sequence: TGCAGCGTTGAACTAGCGGAGGCCTACGAGCAGTACTTC. Protein product: CSVELAEAYEQYF.

V is TRBV5-1 and J is TRBJ2-1; 8 bases line up with TRBD2. CDR3 length equals 15 residues. V shed 4 bases, J shed 3 bases, and the junction held 6 bases outside the gene matches. Germline V gives CDR1 SGHRS, CDR2 YFSETQ. The CDR3 sequence: CASSPDGRGYNEQFF. DNA for the CDR3: TGCGCCAGCAGCCCCGACGGGAGGGGCTACAATGAGCAGTTCTTC.